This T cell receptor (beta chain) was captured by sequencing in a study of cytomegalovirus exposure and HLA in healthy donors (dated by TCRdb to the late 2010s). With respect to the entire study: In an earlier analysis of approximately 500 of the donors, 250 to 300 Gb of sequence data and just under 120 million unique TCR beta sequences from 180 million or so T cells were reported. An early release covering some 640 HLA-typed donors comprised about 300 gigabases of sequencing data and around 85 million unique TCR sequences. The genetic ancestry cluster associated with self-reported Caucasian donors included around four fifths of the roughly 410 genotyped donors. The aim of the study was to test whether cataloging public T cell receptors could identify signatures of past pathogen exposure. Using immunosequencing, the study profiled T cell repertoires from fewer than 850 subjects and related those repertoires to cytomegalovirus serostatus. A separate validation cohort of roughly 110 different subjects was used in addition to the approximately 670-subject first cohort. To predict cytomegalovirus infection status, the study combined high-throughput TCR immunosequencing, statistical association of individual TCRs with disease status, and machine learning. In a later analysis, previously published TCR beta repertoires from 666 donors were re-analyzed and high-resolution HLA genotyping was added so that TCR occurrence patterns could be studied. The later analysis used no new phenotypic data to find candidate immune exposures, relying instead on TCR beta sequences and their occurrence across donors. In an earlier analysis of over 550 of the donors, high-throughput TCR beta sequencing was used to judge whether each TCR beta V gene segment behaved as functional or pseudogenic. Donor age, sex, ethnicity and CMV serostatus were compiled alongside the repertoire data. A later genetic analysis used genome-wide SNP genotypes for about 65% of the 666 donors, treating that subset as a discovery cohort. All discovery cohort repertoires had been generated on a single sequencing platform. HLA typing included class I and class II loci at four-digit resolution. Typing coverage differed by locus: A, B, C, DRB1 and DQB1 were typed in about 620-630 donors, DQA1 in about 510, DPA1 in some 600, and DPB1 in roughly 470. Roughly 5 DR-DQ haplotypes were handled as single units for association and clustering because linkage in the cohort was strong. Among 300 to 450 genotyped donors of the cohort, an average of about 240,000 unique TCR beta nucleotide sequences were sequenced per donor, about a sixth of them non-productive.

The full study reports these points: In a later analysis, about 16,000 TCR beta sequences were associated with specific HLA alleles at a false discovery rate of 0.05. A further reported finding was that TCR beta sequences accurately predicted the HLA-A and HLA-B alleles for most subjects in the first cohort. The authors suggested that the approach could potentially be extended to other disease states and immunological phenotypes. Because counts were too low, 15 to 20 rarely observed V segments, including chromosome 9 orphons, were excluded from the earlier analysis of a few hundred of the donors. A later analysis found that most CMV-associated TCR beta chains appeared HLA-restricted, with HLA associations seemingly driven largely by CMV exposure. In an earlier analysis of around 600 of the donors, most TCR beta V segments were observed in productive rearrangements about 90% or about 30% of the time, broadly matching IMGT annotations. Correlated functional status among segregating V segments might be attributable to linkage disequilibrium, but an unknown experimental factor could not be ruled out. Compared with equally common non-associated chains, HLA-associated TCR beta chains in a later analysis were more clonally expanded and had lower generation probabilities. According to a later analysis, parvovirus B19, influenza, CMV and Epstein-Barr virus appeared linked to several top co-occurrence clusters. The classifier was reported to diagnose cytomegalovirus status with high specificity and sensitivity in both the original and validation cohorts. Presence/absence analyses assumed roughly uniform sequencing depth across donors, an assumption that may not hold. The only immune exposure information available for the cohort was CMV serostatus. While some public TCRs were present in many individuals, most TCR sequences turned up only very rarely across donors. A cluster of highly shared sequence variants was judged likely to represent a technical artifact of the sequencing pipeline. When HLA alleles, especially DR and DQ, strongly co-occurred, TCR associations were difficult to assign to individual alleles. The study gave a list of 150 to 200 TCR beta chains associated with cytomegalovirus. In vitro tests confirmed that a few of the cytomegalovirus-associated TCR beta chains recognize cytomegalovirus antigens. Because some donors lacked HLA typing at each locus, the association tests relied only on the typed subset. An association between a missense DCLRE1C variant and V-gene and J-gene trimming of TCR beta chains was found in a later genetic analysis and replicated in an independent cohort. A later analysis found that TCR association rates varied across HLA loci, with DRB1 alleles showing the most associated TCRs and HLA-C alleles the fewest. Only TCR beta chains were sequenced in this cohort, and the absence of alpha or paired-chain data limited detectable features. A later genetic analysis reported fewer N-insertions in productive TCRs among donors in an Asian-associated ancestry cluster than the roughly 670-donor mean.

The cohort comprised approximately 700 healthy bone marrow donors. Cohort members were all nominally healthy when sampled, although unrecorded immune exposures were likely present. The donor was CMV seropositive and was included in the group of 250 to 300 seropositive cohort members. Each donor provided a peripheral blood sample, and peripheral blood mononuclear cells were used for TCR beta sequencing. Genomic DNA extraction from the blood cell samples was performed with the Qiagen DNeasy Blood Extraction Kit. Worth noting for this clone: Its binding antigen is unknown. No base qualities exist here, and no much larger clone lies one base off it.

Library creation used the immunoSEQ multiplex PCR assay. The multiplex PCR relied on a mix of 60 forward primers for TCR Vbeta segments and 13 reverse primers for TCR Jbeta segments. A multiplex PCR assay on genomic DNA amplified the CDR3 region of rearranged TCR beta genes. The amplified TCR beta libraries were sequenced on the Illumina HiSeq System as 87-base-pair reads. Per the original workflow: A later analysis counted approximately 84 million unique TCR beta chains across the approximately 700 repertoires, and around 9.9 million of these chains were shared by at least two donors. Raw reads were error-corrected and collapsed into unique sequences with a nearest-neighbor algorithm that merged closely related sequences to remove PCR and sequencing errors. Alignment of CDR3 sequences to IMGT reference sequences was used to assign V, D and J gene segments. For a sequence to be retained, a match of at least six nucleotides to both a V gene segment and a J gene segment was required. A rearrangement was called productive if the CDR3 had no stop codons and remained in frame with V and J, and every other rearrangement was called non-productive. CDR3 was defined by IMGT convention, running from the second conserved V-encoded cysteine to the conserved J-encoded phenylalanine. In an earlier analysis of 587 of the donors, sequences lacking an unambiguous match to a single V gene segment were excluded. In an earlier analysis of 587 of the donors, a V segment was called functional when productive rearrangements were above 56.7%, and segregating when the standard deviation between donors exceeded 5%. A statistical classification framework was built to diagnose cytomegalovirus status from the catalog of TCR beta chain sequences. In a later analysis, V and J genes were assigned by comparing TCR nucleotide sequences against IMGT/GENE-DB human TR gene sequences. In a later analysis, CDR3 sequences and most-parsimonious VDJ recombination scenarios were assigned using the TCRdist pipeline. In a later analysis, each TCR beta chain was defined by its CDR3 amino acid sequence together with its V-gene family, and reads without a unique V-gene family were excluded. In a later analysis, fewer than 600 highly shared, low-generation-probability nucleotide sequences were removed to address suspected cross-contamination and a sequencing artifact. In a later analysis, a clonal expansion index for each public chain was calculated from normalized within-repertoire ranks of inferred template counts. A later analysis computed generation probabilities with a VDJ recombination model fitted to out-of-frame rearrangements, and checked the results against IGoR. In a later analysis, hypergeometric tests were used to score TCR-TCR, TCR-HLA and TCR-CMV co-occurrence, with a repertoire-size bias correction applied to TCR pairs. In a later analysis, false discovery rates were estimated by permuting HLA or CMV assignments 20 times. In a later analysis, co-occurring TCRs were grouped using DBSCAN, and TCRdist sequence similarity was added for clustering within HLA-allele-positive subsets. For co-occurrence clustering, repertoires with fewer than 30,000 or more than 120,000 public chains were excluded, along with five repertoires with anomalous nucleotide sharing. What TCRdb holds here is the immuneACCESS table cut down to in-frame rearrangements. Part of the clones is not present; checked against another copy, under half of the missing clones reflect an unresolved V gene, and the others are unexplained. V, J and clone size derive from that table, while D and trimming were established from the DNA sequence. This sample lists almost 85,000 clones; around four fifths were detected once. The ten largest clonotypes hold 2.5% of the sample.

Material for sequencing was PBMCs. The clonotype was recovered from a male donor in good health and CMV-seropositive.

The CDR3 protein sequence reads: CASVGEDRGATGELFF. The DNA sequence follows: TGTGCCAGCGTCGGAGAGGACAGGGGTGCGACCGGGGAGCTGTTTTTT. The chain is made from TRBV6-7 and TRBJ2-2, with 9 bases matching TRBD1. TRBV6-7 is an ORF, and what it does is uncertain. Unmatched junction bases come to 12, with V trimmed by 8 bases and J by 5 bases. Measured from the cysteine to the phenylalanine, the CDR3 is 16 residues long. Of the read, only the CDR3 DNA is kept; its 48 bases are in frame from base 1.